This T cell receptor (beta chain) was found in a study of T cell responses to AZD1222 COVID-19 vaccine. As for this clone: Its antigen is as yet unknown.

The germline gives CDR1 ENHRY, CDR2 SYGVKD. Trimming removed 2 bases at V and 9 bases at J, with 8 bases between. The CDR3 contains 12 residues. Broader study findings: Vaccine-associated CD4 TCRs spanned spike, dominant at 160-218 and 743-854. Donors, mostly white British, included more females; clonal diversity was possibly underestimated. Baseline antibody screening turned up just a handful of seropositive AZD1222 recipients.

Sequenced by immunoSEQ multiplex PCR; TCRdb stores in-frame clones only, minus some. The data hold about 150,000 clones, with roughly 89% observed a single time. The V and J genes are TRBV10-3 and TRBJ2-1; D unclear. The origin of this receptor is an adult in good health. Source: peripheral blood, taken on day 0 of AZD1222 vaccination. CDR3 residues: CAISEERGEQFF. The CDR3 bases are TGTGCCATCAGTGAGGAGAGAGGTGAGCAGTTCTTC.